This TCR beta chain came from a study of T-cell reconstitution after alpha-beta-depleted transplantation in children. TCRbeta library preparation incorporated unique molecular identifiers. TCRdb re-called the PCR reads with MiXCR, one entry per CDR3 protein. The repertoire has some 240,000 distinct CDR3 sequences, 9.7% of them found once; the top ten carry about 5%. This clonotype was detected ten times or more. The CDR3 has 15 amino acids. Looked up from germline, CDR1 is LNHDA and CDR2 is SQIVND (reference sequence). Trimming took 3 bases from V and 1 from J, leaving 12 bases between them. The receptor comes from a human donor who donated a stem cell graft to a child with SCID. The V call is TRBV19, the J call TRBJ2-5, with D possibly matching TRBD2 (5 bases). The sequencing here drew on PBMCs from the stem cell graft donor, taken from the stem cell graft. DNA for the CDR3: TGTGCCAGTAGTATTAGTGGACTGCTCCAAGAGACCCAGTACTTC. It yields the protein CASSISGLLQETQYF.